This T cell receptor beta chain was sequenced during a study of vaccination and CD4 T cells after COVID-19. Researchers used the Oncomine TCR Beta short-read assay to sequence DNA from cultured CD4+ T cells. TCRdb recomputed calls from the PCR reads with MiXCR, one row per CDR3 protein. The sample gives about 11,000 distinct CDR3 sequences, approximately 83% of which show up once; roughly a tenth is in the top ten. Sample treatment: roughly 10-day PBMC culture with coronavirus spike peptide pools or control peptides (ViraFEST assay). Turning to this clonotype: The antigen is undetermined.

Specimen: CD4+ T cells from blood, cultured in vitro. This TCR was sampled from a human donor who had recovered from COVID-19.

The CDR3 loop is CASSLDNYSNQPQHF. DNA for the CDR3: TGCGCCAGCAGCTTGGACAATTATAGCAATCAGCCCCAGCATTTT. J is TRBJ1-5 and V is TRBV5-1; no firm D call. The germline gives CDR1 SGHRS, CDR2 YFSETQ. Trimming cost V 0 bases and J 0 bases, with 7 bases left between them. CDR3 size: 15 residues.